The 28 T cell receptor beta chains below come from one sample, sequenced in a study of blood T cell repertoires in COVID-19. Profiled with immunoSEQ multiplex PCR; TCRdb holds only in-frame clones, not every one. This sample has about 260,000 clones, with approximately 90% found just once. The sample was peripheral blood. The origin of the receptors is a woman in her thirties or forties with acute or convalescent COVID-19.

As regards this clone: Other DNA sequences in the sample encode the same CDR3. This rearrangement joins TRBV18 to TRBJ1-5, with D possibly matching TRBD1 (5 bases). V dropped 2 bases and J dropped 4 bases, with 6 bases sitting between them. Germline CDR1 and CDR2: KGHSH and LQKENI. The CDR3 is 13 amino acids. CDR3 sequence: CASSPGGNQPQHF. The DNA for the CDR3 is TGTGCCAGCTCACCAGGGGGGAATCAGCCCCAGCATTTT.

CDR3 coding DNA: TGTGCCATCATTGCGGCCCCGGGGGGTGATGGCTACACCTTC. Amino acid sequence: CAIIAAPGGDGYTF. This rearrangement joins TRBV10-3 to TRBJ1-2; the D gene is possibly TRBD1 (5 bases). CDR3 length equals 14 residues. Trimming pared 7 bases from V and 6 bases from J, leaving 18 bases between. Germline V lookup: CDR1 ENHRY, CDR2 SYGVKD.

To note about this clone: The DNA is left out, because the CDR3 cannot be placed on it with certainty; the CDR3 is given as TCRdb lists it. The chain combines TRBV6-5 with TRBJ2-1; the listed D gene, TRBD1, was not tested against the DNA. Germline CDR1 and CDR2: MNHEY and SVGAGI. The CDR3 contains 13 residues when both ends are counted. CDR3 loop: CASSTSTGAEQFF.

The CDR3 here is CASSQRGGAHEQFF. The CDR3 DNA reads TGTGCCAGCAGTCAGCGGGGGGGCGCCCATGAGCAGTTCTTC. The rearrangement uses TRBV6-5 and TRBJ2-1, with 10 nucleotides matching TRBD2. V trimming: 5 bases; J trimming: 8 bases; junction bases outside the gene matches: 6. CDR1 MNHEY and CDR2 SVGAGI come from the germline V gene. The CDR3 is made up of 14 amino acids.

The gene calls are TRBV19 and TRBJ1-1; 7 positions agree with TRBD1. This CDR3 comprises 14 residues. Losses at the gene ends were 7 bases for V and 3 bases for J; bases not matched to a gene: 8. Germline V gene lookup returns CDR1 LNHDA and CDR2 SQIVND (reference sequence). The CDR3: CASTPRGSHTEAFF. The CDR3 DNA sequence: TGTGCCAGTACTCCCAGGGGGAGCCACACTGAAGCTTTCTTT.

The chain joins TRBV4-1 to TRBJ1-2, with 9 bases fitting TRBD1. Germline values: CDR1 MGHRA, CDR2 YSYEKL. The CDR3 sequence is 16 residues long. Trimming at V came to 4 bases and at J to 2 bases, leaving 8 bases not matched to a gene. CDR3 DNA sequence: TGCGCCAGCAGCCCTCGGACAGGGGAGGTAAACTATGGCTACACCTTC. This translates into CASSPRTGEVNYGYTF.

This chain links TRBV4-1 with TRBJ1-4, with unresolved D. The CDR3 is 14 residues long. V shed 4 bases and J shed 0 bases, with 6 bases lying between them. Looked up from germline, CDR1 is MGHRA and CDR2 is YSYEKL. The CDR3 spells CASSRYSTNEKLFF. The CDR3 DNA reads TGCGCCAGCAGCCGATACTCAACTAATGAAAAACTGTTTTTT.

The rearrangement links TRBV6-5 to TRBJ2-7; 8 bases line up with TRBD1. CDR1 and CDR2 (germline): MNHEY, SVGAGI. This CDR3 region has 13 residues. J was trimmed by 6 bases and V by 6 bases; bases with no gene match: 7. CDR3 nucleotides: TGTGCCAGCAGCCAGAACACAGGGGGCGAGCAGTACGTC. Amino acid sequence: CASSQNTGGEQYV.

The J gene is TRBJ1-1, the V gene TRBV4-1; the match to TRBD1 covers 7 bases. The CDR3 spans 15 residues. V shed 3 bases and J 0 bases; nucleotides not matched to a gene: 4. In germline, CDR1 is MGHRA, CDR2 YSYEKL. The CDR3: CASSHTQGLNTEAFF. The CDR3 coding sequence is TGCGCCAGCAGCCATACACAGGGGCTGAACACTGAAGCTTTCTTT.

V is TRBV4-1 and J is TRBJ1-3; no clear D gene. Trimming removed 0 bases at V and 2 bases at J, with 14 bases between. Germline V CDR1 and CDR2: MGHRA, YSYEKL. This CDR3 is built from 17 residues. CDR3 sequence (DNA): TGCGCCAGCAGCCAAGAGAGGCTAAGCGGAACTGGAAACACCATATATTTT. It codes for CASSQERLSGTGNTIYF.

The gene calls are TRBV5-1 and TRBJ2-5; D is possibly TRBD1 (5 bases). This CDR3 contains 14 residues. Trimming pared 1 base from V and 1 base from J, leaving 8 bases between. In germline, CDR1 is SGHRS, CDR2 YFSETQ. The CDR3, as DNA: TGCGCCAGCAGCTTGAGGCAGGGCCAAGAGACCCAGTACTTC. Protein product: CASSLRQGQETQYF.

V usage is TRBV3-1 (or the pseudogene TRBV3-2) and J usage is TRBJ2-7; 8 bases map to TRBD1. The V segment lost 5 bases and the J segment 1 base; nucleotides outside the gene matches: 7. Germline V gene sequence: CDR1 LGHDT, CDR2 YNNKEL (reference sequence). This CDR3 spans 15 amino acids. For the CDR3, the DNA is TGTGCCAGCAGCGAATCGGGACAGGCTTCCTACGAGCAGTACGTC. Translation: CASSESGQASYEQYV.

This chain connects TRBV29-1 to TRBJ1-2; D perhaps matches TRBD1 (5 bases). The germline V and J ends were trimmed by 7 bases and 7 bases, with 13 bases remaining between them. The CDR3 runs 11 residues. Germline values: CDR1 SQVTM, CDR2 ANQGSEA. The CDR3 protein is CSAPGNAGYTF. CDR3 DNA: TGCAGCGCGCCAGGGAACGCTGGCTACACCTTC. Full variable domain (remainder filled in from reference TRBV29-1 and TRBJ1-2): SAVISQKPSRDICQRGTSLTIQCQVDSQVTMMFWYRQQPGQSLTLIATANQGSEATYESGFVIDKFPISRPNLTFSTLTVSNMSPEDSSIYLCSAPGNAGYTFGSGTRLTVV.

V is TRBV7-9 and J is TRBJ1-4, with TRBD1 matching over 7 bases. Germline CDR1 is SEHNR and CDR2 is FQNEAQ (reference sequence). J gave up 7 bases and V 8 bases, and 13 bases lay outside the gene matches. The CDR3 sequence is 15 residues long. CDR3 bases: TGTGCCAGCGACCCCTCGGGGACAGCGGGTGAAAAACTGTTTTTT. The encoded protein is CASDPSGTAGEKLFF.

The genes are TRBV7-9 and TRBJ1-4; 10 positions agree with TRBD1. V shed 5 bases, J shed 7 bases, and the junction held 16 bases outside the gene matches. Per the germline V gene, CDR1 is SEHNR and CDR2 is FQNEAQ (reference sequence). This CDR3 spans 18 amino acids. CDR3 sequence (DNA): TGTGCCAGCAGCCAAGGGGGACAGGGGAGATCAGATCGTGAAAAACTGTTTTTT. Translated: CASSQGGQGRSDREKLFF.

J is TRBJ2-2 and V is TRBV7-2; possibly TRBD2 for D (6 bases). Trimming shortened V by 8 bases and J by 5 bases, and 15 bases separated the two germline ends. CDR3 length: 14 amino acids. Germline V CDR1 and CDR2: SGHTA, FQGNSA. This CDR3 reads CASGKGGATGELFF. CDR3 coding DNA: TGTGCCAGCGGTAAAGGCGGGGCAACCGGGGAGCTGTTTTTT.

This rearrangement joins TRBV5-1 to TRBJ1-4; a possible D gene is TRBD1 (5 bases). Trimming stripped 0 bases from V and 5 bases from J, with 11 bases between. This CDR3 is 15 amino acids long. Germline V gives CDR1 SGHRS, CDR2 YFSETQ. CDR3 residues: CASSLDGTLNEKLFF. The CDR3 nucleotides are TGCGCCAGCAGCTTGGACGGGACTTTAAATGAAAAACTGTTTTTT.

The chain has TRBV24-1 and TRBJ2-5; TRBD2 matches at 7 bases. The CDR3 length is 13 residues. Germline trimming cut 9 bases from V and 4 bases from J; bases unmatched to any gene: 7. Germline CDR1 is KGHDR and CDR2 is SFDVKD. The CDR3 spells CATQGLTIETQYF. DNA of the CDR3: TGTGCCACCCAGGGACTAACCATAGAGACCCAGTACTTC.

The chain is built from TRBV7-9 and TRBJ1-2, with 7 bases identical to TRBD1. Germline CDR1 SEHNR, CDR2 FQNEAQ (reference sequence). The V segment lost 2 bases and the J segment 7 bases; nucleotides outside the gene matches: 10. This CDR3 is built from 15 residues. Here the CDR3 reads CASSLLTGAEGGYTF. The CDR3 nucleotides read TGTGCCAGCAGCTTATTAACAGGGGCCGAGGGTGGCTACACCTTC. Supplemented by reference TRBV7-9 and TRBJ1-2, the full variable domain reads DTGVSQNPRHKITKRGQNVTFRCDPISEHNRLYWYRQTLGQGPEFLTYFQNEAQLEKSRLLSDRFSAERPKGSFSTLEIQRTEQGDSAMYLCASSLLTGAEGGYTFGSGTRLTVV.

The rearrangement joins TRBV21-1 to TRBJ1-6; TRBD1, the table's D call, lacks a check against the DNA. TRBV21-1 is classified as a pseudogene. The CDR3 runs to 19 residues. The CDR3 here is CASSKDSLALQGADSPLHF. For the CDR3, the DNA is TGTGCCAGCAGCAAAGATTCCCTCGCTCTTCAGGGGGCGGATTCACCCCTCCACTTT.

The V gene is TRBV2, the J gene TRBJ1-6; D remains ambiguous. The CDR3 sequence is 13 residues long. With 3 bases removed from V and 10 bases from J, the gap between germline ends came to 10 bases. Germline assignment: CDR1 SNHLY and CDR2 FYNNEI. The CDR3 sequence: CASSERERSPLHF. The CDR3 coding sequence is TGTGCCAGCAGTGAGAGAGAACGGTCACCCCTCCACTTT.

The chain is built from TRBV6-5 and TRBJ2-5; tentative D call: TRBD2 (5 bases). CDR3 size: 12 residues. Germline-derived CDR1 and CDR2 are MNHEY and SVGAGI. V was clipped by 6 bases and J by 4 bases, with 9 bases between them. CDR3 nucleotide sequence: TGTGCCAGCAGACCGGCGGGAGAGACCCAGTACTTC. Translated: CASRPAGETQYF.

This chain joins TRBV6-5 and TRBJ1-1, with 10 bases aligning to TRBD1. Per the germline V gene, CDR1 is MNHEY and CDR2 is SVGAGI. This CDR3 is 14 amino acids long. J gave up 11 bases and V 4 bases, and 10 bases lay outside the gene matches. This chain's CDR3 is CASSSPRPGQGAFF. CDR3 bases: TGTGCCAGCAGTTCACCTAGACCGGGACAGGGGGCTTTCTTT.

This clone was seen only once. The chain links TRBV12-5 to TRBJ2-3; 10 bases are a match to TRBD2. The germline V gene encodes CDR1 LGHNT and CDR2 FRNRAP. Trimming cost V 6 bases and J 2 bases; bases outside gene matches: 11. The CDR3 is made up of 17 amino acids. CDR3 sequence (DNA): TGTGCTAGTGGCCTATTTTTAGCGGGGGGTACCACAGATACGCAGTATTTT. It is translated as CASGLFLAGGTTDTQYF.

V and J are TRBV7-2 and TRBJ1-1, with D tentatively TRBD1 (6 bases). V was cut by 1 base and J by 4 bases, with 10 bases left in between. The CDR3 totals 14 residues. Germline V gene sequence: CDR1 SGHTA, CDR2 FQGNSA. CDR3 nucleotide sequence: TGTGCCAGCAGCTTAGAACAGGGTGTCACTGAAGCTTTCTTT. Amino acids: CASSLEQGVTEAFF.

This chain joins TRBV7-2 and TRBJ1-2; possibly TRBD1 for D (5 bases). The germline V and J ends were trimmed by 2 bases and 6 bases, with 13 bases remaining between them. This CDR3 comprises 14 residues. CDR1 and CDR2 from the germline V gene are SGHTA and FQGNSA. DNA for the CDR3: TGTGCCAGCAGCTTATTAGGGGATATCCATGGCTACACCTTC. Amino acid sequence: CASSLLGDIHGYTF.

CDR3 DNA: TGTGCCAGCAGCCCTCAGGGTAGCGGGGTGTACAATGAGCAGTTCTTC. This encodes CASSPQGSGVYNEQFF. The rearrangement joins TRBV9 to TRBJ2-1, with 8 bases identical to TRBD2. Germline assignment: CDR1 SGDLS and CDR2 YYNGEE. CDR3 size: 16 residues. V lost 4 bases to trimming and J lost 4 bases; unmatched junction nucleotides: 10. The complete variable domain, with remaining parts taken from reference TRBV9 and TRBJ2-1, reads DSGVTQTPKHLITATGQRVTLRCSPRSGDLSVYWYQQSLDQGLQFLIQYYNGEERAKGNILERFSAQQFPDLHSELNLSSLELGDSALYFCASSPQGSGVYNEQFFGPGTRLTVL.

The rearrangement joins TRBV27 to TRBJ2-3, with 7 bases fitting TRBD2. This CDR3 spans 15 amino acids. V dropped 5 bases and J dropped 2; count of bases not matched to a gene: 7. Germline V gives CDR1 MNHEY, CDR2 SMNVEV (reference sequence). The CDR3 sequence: CASSIRDYNTDTQYF. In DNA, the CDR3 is TGTGCCAGCAGTATCCGGGACTACAACACAGATACGCAGTATTTT.